This TCR beta chain stems from a study of blood T cell repertoires in COVID-19. Overall study: Donors in the United States, Italy and Spain gave samples during acute or convalescent COVID-19. Sources were T cells, B-cell-depleted T cells, or PBMCs; the material itself was cDNA or gDNA.

Authors' methods: Quantification of nucleated cells was approximated via reference gene primer amplification. Here immunoSEQ multiplex PCR was the method, and the copy in TCRdb shows in-frame clones only, minus some. From that table come the V and J calls and clone size; the DNA was used to work out D and trimming. The data hold approximately 290,000 clones, with 75% to 95% observed a single time. Cohort 3 donors were reported recovered after two negative PCRs, clearance, or symptom resolution. Germline loops: CDR1 SGHDT, CDR2 YYEEEE. CDR3 length: 15 residues. Germline trimming cut 0 bases from V and 4 bases from J; bases unmatched to any gene: 3.

The sample was PBMCs or T cells enriched from blood (not recorded which). The chain carries TRBV5-6 and TRBJ1-4; 7 nucleotides align to TRBD1. The TCR was taken from a woman aged 25 to 39 who had recovered from COVID-19. The CDR3 nucleotides read TGTGCCAGCAGCTTGGTGGCAGGGGGTAATGAAAAACTGTTTTTT. Protein: CASSLVAGGNEKLFF.